These 8 T cell receptor beta chains share one sample of origin, sequenced in a study of response to subunit inactivated influenza vaccine. MiXCR, run by TCRdb on the RT-PCR reads, gives a single entry per CDR3 protein. This sample has around 470,000 distinct CDR3 sequences; 6.5% to 8% occur once, and the top ten carry around 13%. Sequences were derived from PBMCs from blood, sampled about 23 months after vaccination. Receptors were obtained from a man aged 50-75 years who received an inactivated influenza vaccine.

This clonotype was seen at least ten times. The chain uses TRBV15 and TRBJ1-1; 9 bases match TRBD1. The CDR3 totals 19 residues. CDR1 LNHNV and CDR2 YYDKDF come from the germline V gene (reference sequence). With V trimmed by 5 bases and J by 5 bases, 21 bases remained unmatched. CDR3 sequence reads: CATSVQGASDLMAYTEAFF. DNA for the CDR3: TGTGCCACCAGCGTACAGGGGGCGAGTGACTTAATGGCCTATACTGAAGCTTTCTTT.

In this sample, this clonotype turned up once. The V and J genes are TRBV5-6 and TRBJ2-2; 12 bases agree with TRBD2. CDR3 length: 16 residues. Germline CDR1 reads SGHDT; CDR2 reads YYEEEE. J lost 4 bases, V lost 7 bases, and 8 bases had no gene match. For the CDR3, the DNA is TGTGCCAGCGGCCCCGGACTAGCGGGACTCACCGGGGAGCTGTTTTTT. Translation: CASGPGLAGLTGELFF.

This clonotype was recorded many times. The rearrangement uses TRBV3-1 and TRBJ1-1; D remains ambiguous. CDR3 length: 12 residues. Germline V CDR1 and CDR2: LGHDT, YNNKEL (reference sequence). Trimming took off 4 bases at V and 11 bases at J, with 14 bases between the two ends. CDR3 nucleotides: TGTGCCAGCAGCCGGACCGGGGTTGCGGCTTTCTTT. Its translation: CASSRTGVAAFF.

The chain uses TRBV4-2 and TRBJ2-4, with D maybe TRBD2 (7 bases). Trimming removed 0 bases from V and 3 bases from J, with 12 bases in between. CDR3 length: 16 residues. Germline V lookup: CDR1 LGHNA, CDR2 YNFKEQ. The CDR3 DNA reads as TGTGCCAGCAGCCAAGATGGGGGGGGCGTCAAAAACATTCAGTACTTC. Amino acids: CASSQDGGGVKNIQYF.

The chain links TRBV5-6 to TRBJ2-7; 8 bases match TRBD1. Germline V gene data show CDR1 as SGHDT and CDR2 as YYEEEE. The CDR3 has 17 amino acids. The V segment lost 2 bases and the J segment 3 bases; nucleotides outside the gene matches: 13. CDR3 region: CASSFSQTGQVYYEQYF. The DNA of the CDR3 is TGTGCCAGCAGCTTTTCCCAGACGGGACAGGTCTACTACGAGCAGTACTTC.

This clonotype was detected many times. The chain combines TRBV5-1 with TRBJ2-3, with TRBD1 matching 7 bases. After removal of 4 bases from V and 2 bases from J, the junction contained 7 bases not matched to a gene. The germline V gene has CDR1 SGHRS and CDR2 YFSETQ. The CDR3 loop spans 15 amino acids. This CDR3 reads CASSLGDSLTDTQYF. The CDR3 DNA follows: TGCGCCAGCAGCCTCGGGGACAGCCTCACAGATACGCAGTATTTT.

The genes are TRBV30 and TRBJ2-1, with 11 bases matching TRBD2. Trimming removed 1 base from V and 5 bases from J; junction bases left unmatched: 4. Looked up from germline, CDR1 is GTSNPN and CDR2 is SVGIG (reference sequence). This CDR3 has 15 residues. CDR3 bases: TGTGCCTGGAGTGGTGGACTAGCGGGCAACAATGAGCAGTTCTTC. Residues: CAWSGGLAGNNEQFF.

This clonotype was found many times. This rearrangement joins TRBV5-1 to TRBJ1-5, with D uncertain. This CDR3 spans 17 amino acids. Trimming removed 4 bases from V and 0 bases from J, with 17 bases in between. Germline V gene lookup returns CDR1 SGHRS and CDR2 YFSETQ. The CDR3 DNA sequence: TGCGCCAGCAGCCTTCGGCTTCGGGATTATAGCAATCAGCCCCAGCATTTT. This gives the protein CASSLRLRDYSNQPQHF.